This TCR beta chain derives from a study of cytomegalovirus exposure and HLA in healthy donors. Comment on this clone: Its target is not known.

Regarding the study as a whole: High specificity and sensitivity for cytomegalovirus status were reported for the classifier.

The PCR had 60 Vbeta and 13 Jbeta primers. TCRdb keeps only in-frame clones here, not all; method: immunoSEQ multiplex PCR. The sample yields tens of thousands of clones, 70% to 75% seen once. The CDR3 loop spans 14 amino acids. V was trimmed by 6 bases and J by 5 bases, leaving 13 bases between them. Per germline, CDR1 SNHLY and CDR2 FYNNEI. Sequencing input: PBMCs. The chain is built from TRBV2 and TRBJ1-4; D perhaps matches TRBD1 (5 bases). This TCR was recovered from a woman aged 25 to 39 in good health and CMV-seropositive. CDR3 coding DNA: TGTGCCAGCAGAGCAACTGGGGGGAATGAAAAACTGTTTTTT. This sequence encodes CASRATGGNEKLFF.